This TCR beta chain was sequenced for a study of lymphopenia after photon versus proton radiotherapy. Study-wide results and caveats: Authors raise, but do not show, better survival with proton therapy. Photon-treated patients lost naive T cells and TCR diversity; proton-treated stayed stable. After the lymphocyte nadir, photon-treated repertoires showed oligoclonal expansion, especially of CD8+ Temra cells.

To note about this clone: Its antigen remains unidentified.

Profiled with immunoSEQ multiplex PCR; TCRdb holds only in-frame clones, not every one. This table has 45,000 to 65,000 clones, around 88% appearing once. V dropped 0 bases and J dropped 1 base, with 10 bases sitting between them. Germline CDR1 and CDR2: ENHRY and SYGVKD. The CDR3 is 16 amino acids. The clonotype was recovered from a man in his forties or fifties with gastric cancer. The chain recombines TRBV10-3 with TRBJ1-5; D is ambiguous. Specimen: peripheral blood, collected from a patient treated with photon-based radiotherapy. CDR3 bases: TGTGCCATCAGTGAGTCGATAGGAGCCAGCAATCAGCCCCAGCATTTT. This gives the protein CAISESIGASNQPQHF.